These 14 T cell receptor beta chains came from one sample sequenced in a study of CD8+CD57+ T cells in acquired aplastic anemia. TCR beta VDJ and CDR3 profiling used genomic DNA as template. TCRdb independently ran MiXCR on the reads; one entry per CDR3 protein. The top ten hold 40% to 55% of the sample, which has about 260,000 distinct CDR3 sequences, 82% seen once. The patients chosen for sequencing had shown expansion of CD8+CD57+ cells (detected by flow cytometry). Input material: sorted CD4+, CD8+, or CD8+CD57+ T cells (not recorded which) from PBMCs. These receptor sequences come from a human donor with aplastic anemia.

Regarding this clonotype: A much larger clone sits a single nucleotide away, making a read error possible. The V call is TRBV6-2 or TRBV6-3, the J call TRBJ1-5; D is possibly TRBD1 (6 bases). This CDR3 is built from 14 residues. Trimming left V 8 bases short and J 4 bases short, with 15 bases between. Looked up from germline, CDR1 is MNHEY and CDR2 is SVGEGT. The CDR3 is CASGSGGPNQPQHF. CDR3 bases: TGTGCCAGCGGTTCTGGGGGGCCGAATCAGCCCCAGCATTTT.

This sequence joins TRBV7-8 and TRBJ1-6; a weak D match, TRBD1 (6 bases). The CDR3 is made up of 14 amino acids. Trimming took off 3 bases at V and 18 bases at J, with 21 bases between the two ends. CDR1 and CDR2 (germline): SGHVS, FQNEAQ. CDR3 sequence: CASSLDRGHDTHHF. CDR3 nucleotide sequence: TGTGCCAGCAGCTTGGACAGAGGTCATGATACGCACCACTTT.

This CDR3 is CASSLERGADTQYYTF. Here the CDR3 DNA reads TGTGCCAGCAGCTTAGAGAGAGGCGCCGATACGCAGTATTACACCTTC. This sequence joins TRBV7-9 and TRBJ1-2; D remains ambiguous. Trimming shortened V by 1 base and J by 11 bases, and 23 bases separated the two germline ends. CDR1 is SEHNR and CDR2 is FQNEAQ in the germline V gene (reference sequence). This CDR3 comprises 16 residues.

The V and J genes are TRBV7-8 and TRBJ2-1; 7 bases are shared with TRBD1. In germline, CDR1 is SGHVS, CDR2 FQNEAQ. Trimming removed 3 bases from V and 9 bases from J; junction bases left unmatched: 14. This CDR3 region has 16 residues. The CDR3 DNA sequence: TGTGCCAGCAGCTTTCATCCAGACGGGACAGCCCTTGAGCAGTTCTTC. It encodes CASSFHPDGTALEQFF.

V gene TRBV7-2 combines with J gene TRBJ2-7; no definite D call. The last part of the DNA fits TRBJ2-5 better; the J call may be wrong. CDR3 length: 12 amino acids. CDR1 and CDR2 (germline): SGHTA, FQGNSA. The CDR3 is CASSLSKETQYF. CDR3 nucleotides: TGTGCCAGCAGTTTATCTAAGGAGACCCAGTACTTC.

The V and J genes are TRBV2 and TRBJ1-1; weak D call: TRBD1 (6 bases). Germline loops: CDR1 SNHLY, CDR2 FYNNEI. V shed 8 bases and J shed 13 bases, with 32 bases lying between them. The CDR3 totals 16 residues. CDR3 protein: CASGGAPVVSNTDGFF. The CDR3 coding sequence is TGTGCCAGCGGGGGGGCTCCCGTCGTCTCGAACACTGATGGTTTCTTT.

Comment on this clonotype: Sequence at one end of the junction differs from germline and may be a read error. The V call is TRBV15, the J call TRBJ1-5; no reliable D call. The CDR3 loop spans 14 amino acids. Germline CDR1 LNHNV, CDR2 YYDKDF (reference sequence). The CDR3 spells CASSTDASNEPQHF. In nucleotides, the CDR3 is TGTGCCAGCAGTACGGACGCCAGCAATGAGCCCCAGCATTTT. Combining the CDR3 with reference TRBV15 and TRBJ1-5 gives the whole variable domain DAMVIQNPRYQVTQFGKPVTLSCSQTLNHNVMYWYQQKSSQAPKLLFHYYDKDFNNEADTPDNFQSRRPNTSFCFLDIRSPGLGDTAMYLCASSTDASNEPQHFGDGTRLSIL.

By frequency in the sample, this clonotype is medium-sized (0.01 to 0.1%). The chain uses TRBV9 and TRBJ1-1; 10 bases are shared with TRBD1. This CDR3 contains 16 residues. V lost 3 bases to trimming and J lost 0 bases; unmatched junction nucleotides: 5. Germline V lookup: CDR1 SGDLS, CDR2 YYNGEE. CDR3 residues: CASSEGGTGVNTEAFF. In DNA, the CDR3 is TGTGCCAGCAGCGAAGGGGGGACAGGGGTGAACACTGAAGCTTTCTTT.

V gene TRBV7-8 combines with J gene TRBJ1-2; no definite D call. The germline V and J ends were trimmed by 1 base and 8 bases, with 14 bases remaining between them. Germline CDR1 SGHVS, CDR2 FQNEAQ. CDR3 size: 14 residues. CDR3 in amino acids: CASSLERDIRGYTF. The DNA for the CDR3 is TGTGCCAGCAGCTTAGAGCGCGACATAAGGGGCTACACCTTC.

The chain uses TRBV24-1 and TRBJ2-7; TRBD1 matches at 7 bases. The CDR3 is 12 residues long. Germline CDR1 reads KGHDR; CDR2 reads SFDVKD. The ends lost 10 bases at V and 7 bases at J; junction bases unmatched: 9. In DNA form, the CDR3 reads TGTGCCACTGGGACAGAGTCAAATGAGCAGTACTTC. Its translation: CATGTESNEQYF.

J is TRBJ1-2 and V is TRBV7-8; D gene ambiguous. V shed 3 bases and J shed 7 bases, with 18 bases lying between them. The CDR3 extends over 15 amino acids. Germline V lookup: CDR1 SGHVS, CDR2 FQNEAQ. CDR3 DNA sequence: TGTGCCAGCAGCTTGGCGGGAGGGTCCGATACTGGCTACACCTTC. Protein sequence: CASSLAGGSDTGYTF.

The chain is built from TRBV7-8 and TRBJ1-2; D unclear. This CDR3 has 16 amino acids. From germline, CDR1 is SGHVS and CDR2 FQNEAQ. Trimming took 0 bases from V and 10 from J, leaving 21 bases between them. The CDR3 sequence is CASSLAGDADTHDYTF. Here the CDR3 DNA reads TGTGCCAGCAGCTTAGCGGGAGACGCCGATACGCATGACTACACCTTC.

The chain uses TRBV7-8 and TRBJ2-1; 7 positions agree with TRBD1. The V gene's germline CDR1 is SGHVS and CDR2 FQNEAQ. The length of the CDR3 is 15 residues. V trimming: 7 bases; J trimming: 11 bases; junction bases outside the gene matches: 17. CDR3 region: CASNTNRGNKSQQFF. As DNA, the CDR3 is TGTGCCAGCAACACAAACAGGGGTAACAAAAGCCAGCAGTTCTTC.

The genes are TRBV20-1 and TRBJ1-1, with unresolved D. There are 14 residues in the CDR3. The V gene lost 4 bases and the J gene lost 6 bases, with 18 bases spanning the gap. CDR1 is DFQATT, CDR2 SNEGSKA, per germline (reference sequence). This CDR3 reads CSAKQRKDEPEAFF. CDR3 in DNA: TGCAGTGCTAAGCAGCGGAAGGATGAGCCTGAAGCTTTCTTT.